The rows below give T cell receptor beta chains drawn from one sample of a study of T cells in Graves' hyperthyroidism and ophthalmopathy. TCRdb re-called the multiplex PCR reads through MiXCR, storing one row per CDR3 protein. The sample holds around 580,000 distinct CDR3 sequences, roughly 17% seen once. Specimen: blood. The source of these receptors is a young woman with Graves' hyperthyroidism. Both conserved end residues are trimmed from each CDR3. Each record gives: CDR3 length, V gene, CDR3 protein.

14	TRBV2	ASSATPGPRGGELF
14	TRBV12-3/TRBV12-4	ASSASGTSGGAAQY
13	TRBV28	ASSLGGSRTDTQY
11	TRBV27	ASSTGPPWEQY
13	TRBV3-1	ASSQDLWSNQPQH
13	TRBV7-9	ASRSARDRGGEQF
12	TRBV20-1	SAFHRGGKNIQC
12	TRBV6-1	AIQKAGVGETQY
12	TRBV7-9	ASSSPGTPGPQH
13	TRBV4-3	ASSRSGGASGELF
13	TRBV6-1	ASSETPDRNNEQF
14	TRBV12-3/TRBV12-4	ASSLGGYYSNQPQH
11	TRBV28	ASSLLAYNEQF
11	TRBV7-2	ASSLREKYEQY
14	TRBV6-1	ASSEEPPALNTEAF
12	TRBV15	ATSIGAHNSPLH
11	TRBV29-1	SVSGQVNYGYT